A selection of T cell receptor beta chains follows, all from one sample in a study of tumour-infiltrating T cells in Burkitt lymphoma. Measured with immunoSEQ multiplex PCR; TCRdb has only the in-frame clones, and not every one. The repertoire has several thousand clones, roughly 73% of them found once; the top ten carry about 40%. Sequencing was done on a sample of tumor tissue. Receptor source: a human donor with diffuse large B-cell lymphoma. Both conserved end residues are part of each CDR3. D genes are given only for firm matches. Size values are once, few and many counts, or a class for expanded clones, and some rows have none.

TRBJ1-2 | TRBV21-1 | once | - | CASPYGQKGGYTF | TGTGCCAGCCCCTATGGGCAGAAAGGTGGCTACACCTTC
TRBJ1-6 | TRBV4-1 | once | TRBD1 | CASSTTGQGATSPLHF | TGCGCCAGCAGCACTACGGGACAGGGGGCTACTTCACCCCTCCACTTT
TRBJ1-1 | TRBV2 | - | TRBD1 | CASSQGATYTEAFF | TGTGCCAGCAGTCAGGGGGCAACTTACACTGAAGCTTTCTTT
TRBJ2-7 | TRBV27 | few | TRBD2 | CASSSLAGDYEQYF | TGTGCCAGCAGTTCCCTAGCGGGAGACTACGAGCAGTACTTC
TRBJ1-2 | TRBV5-6 | - | - | CASSPLGPNYGYTF | TGTGCCAGCAGCCCGCTGGGTCCCAACTATGGCTACACCTTC
TRBJ1-1 | TRBV29-1 | - | - | CSVRTVKTEAFF | TGCAGCGTTAGGACGGTTAAAACTGAAGCTTTCTTT
TRBJ2-4 | TRBV9 | - | TRBD1 | CASSVTGTGVNIQYF | TGTGCCAGCAGCGTGACCGGGACAGGGGTCAATATTCAGTACTTC
TRBJ1-5 | TRBV7-2 | - | - | CASSPRAHQPQHF | TGTGCCAGCAGCCCTAGGGCCCATCAGCCCCAGCATTTT
TRBJ1-1 | TRBV19 | - | - | CASSIGGANTEAFF | TGTGCCAGTAGTATAGGGGGAGCGAACACTGAAGCTTTCTTT
TRBJ2-7 | TRBV5-6 | - | - | CASSFPGSYEQYF | TGTGCCAGCAGTTTCCCAGGCTCCTACGAGCAGTACTTC
TRBJ1-1 | TRBV2 | - | - | CASSGGLLYTEAFF | TGTGCCAGCAGTGGAGGTCTCCTCTACACTGAAGCTTTCTTT
TRBJ1-2 | TRBV18 | - | - | CASSPEEEPNYGYTF | TGTGCCAGCTCACCGGAGGAGGAGCCTAACTATGGCTACACCTTC
TRBJ2-2 | TRBV9 | - | - | CASSVDGPGELFF | TGTGCCAGCAGCGTAGATGGGCCCGGGGAGCTGTTTTTT
TRBJ2-7 | TRBV18 | - | TRBD1 | CASSPQGALDEQYF | TGTGCCAGCTCACCACAGGGGGCGCTTGACGAGCAGTACTTC
TRBJ2-5 | TRBV5-1 | - | - | CASSLAGDLGTQYF | TGCGCCAGCAGCTTGGCAGGGGATCTAGGGACCCAGTACTTC
TRBJ2-5 | TRBV6-6 | - | - | CASSRAQEGTQYF | TGTGCCAGCAGCCGGGCGCAGGAAGGGACCCAGTACTTC
TRBJ2-7 | TRBV6-1 | - | - | CASSDYYEQYF | TGTGCCAGCAGTGATTACTACGAGCAGTACTTC
TRBJ1-2 | TRBV7-8 | - | - | CASSLRPTYGYTF | TGTGCCAGCAGCCTCCGACCGACCTATGGCTACACCTTC
TRBJ2-7 | TRBV19 | few | - | CASSQVFDRTPYEQYF | TGTGCCAGTAGTCAAGTATTTGACAGGACTCCCTACGAGCAGTACTTC
TRBJ2-7 | TRBV5-6 | few | - | CASSSRQTALPYEQYF | TGTGCCAGCAGCTCCAGACAGACCGCCCTACCCTACGAGCAGTACTTC
TRBJ1-2 | TRBV12-5 | - | - | CASGLGGYYGYTF | TGTGCTAGTGGTTTGGGGGGGTACTATGGCTACACCTTC
TRBJ1-1 | TRBV5-1 | - | - | CASSNAGTTEAFF | TGCGCCAGCAGCAACGCCGGGACCACTGAAGCTTTCTTT
TRBJ1-1 | TRBV2 | - | - | CASSRVGQPATEAFF | TGTGCCAGCAGCCGGGTGGGGCAGCCGGCCACTGAAGCTTTCTTT
TRBJ1-4 | TRBV4-1 | - | - | CASSQPGTNEKLFF | TGCGCCAGCAGCCAACCCGGGACTAATGAAAAACTGTTTTTT
TRBJ2-3 | TRBV4-2 | - | TRBD2 | CASSQDPSGGGTQYF | TGTGCCAGCAGCCAAGATCCTAGCGGGGGTGGTACGCAGTATTTT
TRBJ1-2 | TRBV6-1 | - | - | CATLTVTKGYTF | TGTGCCACCTTGACAGTCACTAAGGGCTACACCTTC
TRBJ2-2 | TRBV7-9 | once | TRBD1 | CASSPNRGNTGELFF | TGTGCCAGCAGCCCGAACAGGGGGAACACCGGGGAGCTGTTTTTT
TRBJ2-7 | TRBV5-5 | - | - | CASSLLGPGFGEQYF | TGTGCCAGCAGCTTGTTGGGACCCGGGTTCGGGGAGCAGTACTTC
TRBJ1-2 | TRBV5-4 | - | TRBD1 | CASSLEGAGGYTF | TGTGCCAGCAGCTTGGAGGGGGCGGGTGGCTACACCTTC
TRBJ1-1 | TRBV27 | - | TRBD1 | CASRVDRDTEAFF | TGTGCCAGCAGGGTTGACAGGGACACTGAAGCTTTCTTT
TRBJ2-2 | TRBV18 | few | - | CASSPLFGEGYTGELFF | TGTGCCAGCTCACCACTTTTTGGTGAGGGTTACACCGGGGAGCTGTTTTTT
TRBJ1-3 | TRBV5-4 | - | TRBD1 | CASSLGGTGGVSGNTIYF | TGTGCCAGCAGCTTGGGAGGGACAGGGGGAGTCTCTGGAAACACCATATATTTT
TRBJ1-2 | TRBV6-5 | - | - | CASASNYGYTF | TGTGCCAGCGCGTCTAACTATGGCTACACCTTC
TRBJ1-3 | TRBV9 | - | - | CASSVSIGSGNTIYF | TGTGCCAGCAGCGTATCCATAGGGTCTGGAAACACCATATATTTT
TRBJ2-1 | TRBV2 | - | - | CASRGAEGSYNEQFF | TGTGCCAGCAGGGGGGCGGAGGGATCCTACAATGAGCAGTTCTTC
TRBJ1-1 | TRBV5-1 | - | - | CASSLALAGETEAFF | TGCGCCAGCAGCTTGGCATTGGCGGGAGAGACTGAAGCTTTCTTT
TRBJ2-2 | TRBV5-1 | - | TRBD1 | CASSGRGQFTGELFF | TGCGCCAGCAGCGGAAGGGGGCAATTCACCGGGGAGCTGTTTTTT
TRBJ2-6 | TRBV6-5 | few | - | CASSPYSSGANVLTF | TGTGCCAGCAGTCCATACAGCTCTGGGGCCAACGTCCTGACTTTC
TRBJ1-1 | TRBV5-4 | once | TRBD1 | CASSSGQGVPEAFF | TGTGCCAGCAGCTCCGGACAGGGGGTACCTGAAGCTTTCTTT
TRBJ1-1 | TRBV6-5 | - | - | CASTTGGLNTEAFF | TGTGCCAGCACCACGGGGGGACTGAACACTGAAGCTTTCTTT
TRBJ1-5 | TRBV18 | - | TRBD1 | CASSPRTGLDQPQHF | TGTGCCAGCTCCCCTAGGACAGGGTTGGATCAGCCCCAGCATTTT
TRBJ2-6 | TRBV10-1 | - | - | CASSESTQSRANVLTF | TGCGCCAGCAGTGAGTCTACACAAAGTCGGGCCAACGTCCTGACTTTC
TRBJ2-7 | TRBV4-1 | - | - | CASSLVWAGPDEQYF | TGCGCCAGCAGCCTCGTGTGGGCAGGGCCGGACGAGCAGTACTTC